In its sample, the clone carrying this TCR beta chain was seen many times. Its cognate antigen is unknown. This sample is drawn from a study of neurological immune-mediated disorders. Study-level findings and limits: When the repertoires were sorted by phylogenetic grouping, those of 18 of 34 multiple sclerosis patients ended up in one related-CDR3 cluster, a possible signature. The multiple sclerosis repertoire cluster was associated with no clinical or MRI feature. The level of TCR clonal expansion was highest in patients with HTLV-1-associated myelopathy and lowest in multiple sclerosis, where it fell below the level seen in healthy controls.

Preparation of the unsorted libraries drew on 2 million PBMCs stored at -80 C. Trimming left V 4 bases short and J 1 base short, with 9 bases between. This CDR3 has 14 amino acids. CDR1 is LGHDT and CDR2 is YNNKEL in the germline V gene (reference sequence). TCRdb re-called the 5' RACE reads through MiXCR, storing one row per CDR3 protein. The sample lists about 60,000 distinct CDR3 sequences, 3% to 4% occurring once. The sample was PBMCs. This clonotype originated in a woman aged 55-70 years with multiple sclerosis. This rearrangement joins TRBV3-1 to TRBJ2-3; D is perhaps TRBD2 (6 bases). The CDR3 loop is CASSLTGGTDTQYF. In nucleotides, the CDR3 is TGTGCCAGCAGCCTGACGGGAGGCACAGATACGCAGTATTTT.